The 32 T cell receptor beta chains presented below share a single source sample, sequenced in a study of naive and memory T cell subsets. Four PCR rounds used nested alpha and beta constant region primers plus the SP2 primer. From the 5' RACE reads, TCRdb called clonotypes with MiXCR, one entry per CDR3 protein. The sample carries roughly 60,000 distinct CDR3 sequences, 8% to 9% recorded once. An oligonucleotide containing a UMI was ligated to the 3' end of TCR cDNA. These receptors came from a female donor in good health.

This clonotype turned up a few times. The chain employs TRBV5-1 and TRBJ2-1, with D maybe TRBD2 (5 bases). In germline, CDR1 is SGHRS, CDR2 YFSETQ. Trimming removed 2 bases from V and 7 bases from J, with 13 bases in between. The CDR3 length is 14 residues. The CDR3 sequence: CASSFSGVVNEQFF. The CDR3 DNA sequence: TGCGCCAGCAGCTTTTCCGGGGTAGTTAATGAGCAGTTCTTC.

This clonotype has just a few counts. The V call is TRBV6-1, the J call TRBJ2-2; D ambiguous. V lost 7 bases, J lost 6 bases, and 18 bases lay in between. The CDR3 is made up of 15 amino acids. Per germline, CDR1 MNHNS and CDR2 SASEGT. CDR3 region: CASIRRYKRAGELFF. DNA of the CDR3: TGTGCCAGCATAAGACGGTATAAGAGAGCCGGGGAGCTGTTTTTT.

In its sample, this clonotype was seen many times. The chain links TRBV5-1 to TRBJ1-5, with 8 bases identical to TRBD1. The length of the CDR3 is 17 residues. V lost 4 bases to trimming and J lost 8 bases; unmatched junction nucleotides: 17. Germline V gives CDR1 SGHRS, CDR2 YFSETQ. For the CDR3, the DNA is TGCGCCAGCAGCAAGAATCCAGGGGGCCTACTGTTGGAGCCCCAGCATTTT. Translation: CASSKNPGGLLLEPQHF.

The chain carries TRBV30 and TRBJ2-3; D is undetermined. From germline, CDR1 is GTSNPN and CDR2 SVGIG (reference sequence). The CDR3 is made up of 16 amino acids. The CDR3 reads CASGPKRSSQTDTQYF. The DNA of the CDR3 is TGTGCTTCGGGCCCCAAGAGGAGCTCTCAGACAGATACGCAGTATTTT.

The table lists this clonotype with many counts. The gene calls are TRBV18 and TRBJ1-1; D remains unclear. The V and J ends lost 5 bases and 2 bases respectively, with 9 bases between them. This CDR3 spans 13 amino acids. CDR1 and CDR2 from the germline V gene are KGHSH and LQKENI. The CDR3 sequence: CASSDTVNTEAFF. CDR3 bases: TGTGCCAGCTCAGACACAGTTAACACTGAAGCTTTCTTT.

This chain connects TRBV5-1 to TRBJ1-1; TRBD1 is a possible D gene (5 bases). V was trimmed by 1 base and J by 5 bases, leaving 9 bases between them. This CDR3 spans 13 amino acids. CDR1 and CDR2 from the germline V gene are SGHRS and YFSETQ. This chain's CDR3 is CASSLQGRTEAFF. The CDR3 region has the DNA TGCGCCAGCAGCTTGCAGGGAAGGACTGAAGCTTTCTTT. Supplemented by reference TRBV5-1 and TRBJ1-1, the full variable domain reads KAGVTQTPRYLIKTRGQQVTLSCSPISGHRSVSWYQQTPGQGLQFLFEYFSETQRNKGNFPGRFSGRQFSNSRSEMNVSTLELGDSALYLCASSLQGRTEAFFGQGTRLTVV.

The chain has TRBV27 and TRBJ1-1, with 7 bases identical to TRBD1. Germline V CDR1 and CDR2: MNHEY, SMNVEV (reference sequence). The junction had 2 bases not matched to a gene; V was cut back by 5 bases and J by 2 bases. This CDR3 spans 13 amino acids. In nucleotides, the CDR3 is TGTGCCAGCAGTCGACAGGGTAACACTGAAGCTTTCTTT. Its translation is CASSRQGNTEAFF.

This clonotype occurred many times. The genes are TRBV28 and TRBJ2-5; 7 bases line up with TRBD2. CDR1 is MDHEN and CDR2 is SYDVKM in the germline V gene. V dropped 5 bases and J dropped 5; count of bases not matched to a gene: 23. The CDR3 runs to 19 residues. In DNA, the CDR3 is TGTGCCAGCAGTCTAGAACCATCATCCCGGGACTATGCTGGGGAGACCCAGTACTTC. This translates into CASSLEPSSRDYAGETQYF.

This clonotype was observed many times. This rearrangement joins TRBV6-5 to TRBJ1-1; D is unclear. This CDR3 has 15 residues. Germline V lookup: CDR1 MNHEY, CDR2 SVGAGI. Trimming removed 2 bases from V and 4 bases from J, with 14 bases in between. The CDR3 coding sequence is TGTGCCAGCAGTTACCACGCGGCGGGAAGCACTGAAGCTTTCTTT. Translation gives CASSYHAAGSTEAFF.

There are many counts of this clonotype. In DNA form, the CDR3 reads TGTGCCAGCAGCCGGGACAGGGGAAACACCATATATTTT. This gives the protein CASSRDRGNTIYF. The chain joins TRBV7-2 to TRBJ1-3; the match to TRBD1 covers 8 bases. V was clipped by 5 bases and J by 4 bases; unmatched bases: 1. The CDR3 runs 13 residues. The germline gives CDR1 SGHTA, CDR2 FQGNSA.

This clonotype was counted between two and nine times. The J gene is TRBJ2-7, the V gene TRBV9; possible D gene TRBD2, 5 bases. The CDR3 runs 14 residues. The V end was cut by 0 bases, the J end by 2 bases, with 9 bases between. Germline CDR1 reads SGDLS; CDR2 reads YYNGEE. Here the CDR3 DNA reads TGTGCCAGCAGCGTAGGAGGGTCCCCCTACGAGCAGTACTTC. Residues: CASSVGGSPYEQYF.

V usage is TRBV6-1 and J usage is TRBJ1-5; D gene unclear. CDR1 is MNHNS, CDR2 SASEGT, per germline. This CDR3 contains 14 residues. V lost 3 bases to trimming and J lost 0 bases, with 6 bases between them. CDR3 sequence reads: CASSDRTSNQPQHF. The DNA of the CDR3 is TGTGCCAGCAGTGACAGGACTAGCAATCAGCCCCAGCATTTT.

V and J are TRBV19 and TRBJ2-1, with D possibly being TRBD1 (5 bases). Trimming removed 4 bases at V and 0 bases at J, with 13 bases between. Germline lookup yields CDR1 LNHDA and CDR2 SQIVND (reference sequence). The CDR3 has 16 amino acids. The CDR3 reads CASSRGRASSYNEQFF. For the CDR3, the DNA is TGTGCCAGTAGTAGGGGCAGGGCCAGCTCCTACAATGAGCAGTTCTTC.

By share of the sample, this clonotype is medium-sized. The chain recombines TRBV20-1 with TRBJ2-1; TRBD2 matches 7 bases. Trimming removed 3 bases from V and 2 bases from J; junction bases left unmatched: 1. CDR1 is DFQATT and CDR2 is SNEGSKA in the germline V gene (reference sequence). The CDR3 runs 13 residues. In DNA, the CDR3 is TGCAGTGCTAGCGGGGGGACCTACAATGAGCAGTTCTTC. Protein: CSASGGTYNEQFF.

There are a few counts of this clonotype. V gene TRBV11-2 combines with J gene TRBJ2-1; 9 nucleotides match TRBD2. Germline values: CDR1 SGHAT, CDR2 FQNNGV. The J segment lost 2 bases and the V segment lost 1 base, leaving 0 bases of the junction unmatched. This CDR3 is 15 amino acids long. The CDR3 region is CASSLGGGAYNEQFF. CDR3 sequence (DNA): TGTGCCAGCAGCTTAGGCGGGGGGGCCTACAATGAGCAGTTCTTC.

The V and J genes are TRBV5-1 and TRBJ1-3, with 7 bases that match TRBD1. CDR1 and CDR2 from the germline V gene are SGHRS and YFSETQ. There are 15 residues in the CDR3. Trimming removed 1 base from V and 2 bases from J; junction bases left unmatched: 3. CDR3: CASSLTGDPGNTIYF. The CDR3 DNA is TGCGCCAGCAGCTTGACAGGGGATCCTGGAAACACCATATATTTT. Using reference TRBV5-1 and TRBJ1-3 for the parts outside the CDR3, the full variable domain is KAGVTQTPRYLIKTRGQQVTLSCSPISGHRSVSWYQQTPGQGLQFLFEYFSETQRNKGNFPGRFSGRQFSNSRSEMNVSTLELGDSALYLCASSLTGDPGNTIYFGEGSWLTVV.

V and J are TRBV28 and TRBJ2-7; 9 bases agree with TRBD1. The CDR3 extends over 14 amino acids. Per the germline V gene, CDR1 is MDHEN and CDR2 is SYDVKM. V lost 6 bases and J lost 0; bases outside the gene matches: 3. The CDR3 DNA reads as TGTGCCAGCAGGAAGACAGGGGGCTCCTACGAGCAGTACTTC. Translating it yields CASRKTGGSYEQYF.

This clonotype was seen repeatedly, ten times or more. The rearrangement uses TRBV3-1 and TRBJ2-2; tentatively, D is TRBD1 or TRBD2 (5 bases each). In germline, CDR1 is LGHDT, CDR2 YNNKEL (reference sequence). The CDR3 has 17 residues. Trimming shortened V by 4 bases and J by 6 bases, and 21 bases separated the two germline ends. CDR3 in DNA: TGTGCCAGCAGCCGGGACCCCTTTCGTTCTCGGTCCGGGGAGCTGTTTTTT. Its translation: CASSRDPFRSRSGELFF.

Turning to this clonotype: A much bigger clone sits one base away, suggesting this may be a read error. The gene calls are TRBV20-1 and TRBJ1-2, with 8 bases aligning to TRBD1. This CDR3 contains 12 residues. CDR1 and CDR2 (germline): DFQATT, SNEGSKA (reference sequence). CDR3 amino acids: CSAPGGGYDYTF. The CDR3 DNA follows: TGCAGTGCTCCAGGGGGCGGCTATGACTACACCTTC.

This clonotype has a count of ten or more. The V call is TRBV6-1, the J call TRBJ2-1, with D possibly matching TRBD1 (6 bases). Trimming cost V 8 bases and J 3 bases, with 17 bases left between them. Germline CDR1 is MNHNS and CDR2 is SASEGT. This CDR3 comprises 15 residues. Written as DNA, the CDR3 is TGTGCCAGCGGGCAACAGGGCCTCCTCTACAATGAGCAGTTCTTC. Protein: CASGQQGLLYNEQFF.

This clonotype occurred a few times. This rearrangement joins TRBV27 to TRBJ2-7, with 8 bases fitting TRBD1. The CDR3 extends over 14 amino acids. V shed 6 bases and J 4 bases; nucleotides not matched to a gene: 8. Per germline, CDR1 MNHEY and CDR2 SMNVEV (reference sequence). The CDR3: CASSAGQGPYEQYF. The CDR3 DNA sequence: TGTGCCAGCAGCGCCGGACAGGGCCCTTACGAGCAGTACTTC.

The sample holds many counts of this clonotype. V usage is TRBV20-1 and J usage is TRBJ1-1; 8 positions agree with TRBD1. The CDR3 has 15 residues. Germline V gene sequence: CDR1 DFQATT, CDR2 SNEGSKA (reference sequence). J gave up 5 bases and V 0 bases, and 8 bases lay outside the gene matches. As DNA, the CDR3 is TGCAGTGCTAGAGATCAGGCAGGGGGCAAAACTGAAGCTTTCTTT. This encodes CSARDQAGGKTEAFF.

The rearrangement joins TRBV28 to TRBJ2-1; D call uncertain. This CDR3 spans 12 amino acids. V lost 7 bases and J 1 base, leaving 5 bases between the germline ends. The germline gives CDR1 MDHEN, CDR2 SYDVKM. Written as DNA, the CDR3 is TGTGCCAGCACCCCTTCCTACAATGAGCAGTTCTTC. Amino acids: CASTPSYNEQFF.

The genes are TRBV5-4 and TRBJ2-7; 9 bases match TRBD2. This CDR3 contains 15 residues. The germline V gene encodes CDR1 SGHNT and CDR2 YYREEE (reference sequence). The J segment lost 5 bases and the V segment lost 4 bases, leaving 10 bases of the junction unmatched. CDR3 DNA: TGTGCCAGCAGCCGCTCTAGCGGGAACCGGGACGAGCAGTACTTC. Its protein product is CASSRSSGNRDEQYF.

This chain connects TRBV12-3 or TRBV12-4 to TRBJ2-1, with a weak D call TRBD1 (5 bases). The CDR3 is 14 amino acids. V was trimmed by 5 bases and J by 3 bases, leaving 11 bases between them. The CDR3 DNA reads TGTGCCAGCAGTACCTATGACAGCTACAATGAGCAGTTCTTC. This encodes CASSTYDSYNEQFF.

V usage is TRBV18 and J usage is TRBJ1-1; maybe TRBD1 (6 bases). Germline CDR1 and CDR2: KGHSH and LQKENI. This CDR3 comprises 15 residues. V lost 0 bases and J 3 bases, leaving 11 bases between the germline ends. CDR3 nucleotide sequence: TGTGCCAGCTCACCACCGTACAGGGCGGACACTGAAGCTTTCTTT. This sequence encodes CASSPPYRADTEAFF. Full variable domain (rest looked up from reference TRBV18 and TRBJ1-1): NAGVMQNPRHLVRRRGQEARLRCSPMKGHSHVYWYRQLPEEGLKFMVYLQKENIIDESGMPKERFSAEFPKEGPSILRIQQVVRGDSAAYFCASSPPYRADTEAFFGQGTRLTVV.

In this sample, this clonotype turned up many times. The J gene is TRBJ1-5, the V gene TRBV5-8; no reliable D call. V lost 1 base and J lost 6, with 8 bases in between. In germline, CDR1 is SGHTS, CDR2 YDEGEE. The CDR3 covers 13 residues. As DNA, the CDR3 is TGTGCCAGCAGCTTGCGTGAGTTTCAGCCCCAGCATTTT. Amino acid sequence: CASSLREFQPQHF. Combining the CDR3 with reference TRBV5-8 and TRBJ1-5 gives the whole variable domain EAGVTQSPTHLIKTRGQQATLRCSPISGHTSVYWYQQALGLGLQFLLWYDEGEERNRGNFPPRFSGRQFPNYSSELNVNALELEDSALYLCASSLREFQPQHFGDGTRLSIL.

J is TRBJ1-3 and V is TRBV27; 7 bases align to TRBD1. The CDR3 consists of 19 residues. J lost 2 bases, V lost 5 bases, and 18 bases had no gene match. Germline CDR1 MNHEY, CDR2 SMNVEV (reference sequence). The CDR3 spells CASSPYSIFRGGTGNTIYF. For the CDR3, the DNA is TGTGCCAGCAGTCCTTATTCCATCTTCAGGGGGGGGACTGGAAACACCATATATTTT.

This clonotype was picked up many times. The V gene is TRBV12-3 or TRBV12-4, the J gene TRBJ2-1; 12 bases fit TRBD2. The junction had 5 bases not matched to a gene; V was cut back by 6 bases and J by 8 bases. CDR3 size: 14 residues. The CDR3: CASRPSGRGDEQFF. The CDR3 DNA reads TGTGCCAGCAGACCTAGCGGGAGGGGGGATGAGCAGTTCTTC.

This clonotype was seen repeatedly, ten times or more. The V gene is TRBV6-1, the J gene TRBJ2-3; D not resolved. Germline V gives CDR1 MNHNS, CDR2 SASEGT. Trimming cost V 4 bases and J 8 bases, with 10 bases left between them. This CDR3 contains 12 residues. The CDR3 loop is CASSGVGSTQYF. The CDR3 nucleotides are TGTGCCAGCAGTGGGGTGGGGTCTACGCAGTATTTT.

This clonotype was counted ten times or more. The chain has TRBV29-1 and TRBJ1-2; a weak D match, TRBD1 (6 bases). The germline V gene has CDR1 SQVTM and CDR2 ANQGSEA. This CDR3 has 14 amino acids. The V end was cut by 5 bases, the J end by 6 bases, with 19 bases between. The CDR3 protein is CSVKGGAGLDGYTF. DNA of the CDR3: TGCAGCGTTAAGGGGGGCGCAGGCTTGGATGGCTACACCTTC.

The chain recombines TRBV19 with TRBJ2-7; no firm D call. The germline V gene encodes CDR1 LNHDA and CDR2 SQIVND (reference sequence). The CDR3 totals 12 residues. The germline V and J ends were trimmed by 7 bases and 3 bases, with 10 bases remaining between them. CDR3 in amino acids: CASKGISYEQYF. CDR3 in DNA: TGTGCCAGTAAGGGCATTAGCTACGAGCAGTACTTC.